This TCR beta chain comes out of a study of CD8 T cells in ankylosing spondylitis. Overall study results and limits: It appeared that ankylosing spondylitis blood was characterized by a TCR beta motif of about eight highly homologous variants. With a CD8+ phenotype, disease-linked clones were relatively rare in peripheral blood. There was reportedly significant enrichment of clones that were disease-linked in matched ankylosing spondylitis synovial fluid.

TCRdb reanalysed the 5' RACE reads using MiXCR and keeps one entry per CDR3 protein. The profile shows a few hundred thousand distinct CDR3 sequences, about 20% of them singletons. Germline-derived CDR1 and CDR2 are SGHTA and FQGNSA. The germline V and J ends were trimmed by 3 bases and 7 bases, with 10 bases remaining between them. The CDR3 runs 13 residues. Concerning this clonotype: Its target is unknown.

The source of this sequence is a male donor with ankylosing spondylitis. What was sequenced was blood, either unsorted or a sorted T cell fraction (not recorded which). The chain has TRBV7-2 and TRBJ1-5; D is undetermined. The CDR3 spells CASSFTRRQPQHF. CDR3 nucleotides: TGTGCCAGCAGCTTTACCCGTAGACAGCCCCAGCATTTT.